The clone carrying this T cell receptor (beta chain) occurred many times. Its specificity is unknown. This record belongs to a study of CD8 T cells in ankylosing spondylitis. A single record per CDR3 protein comes from TCRdb applying MiXCR to the 5' RACE reads. The sample yields 300,000 to 350,000 distinct CDR3 sequences, roughly 14% seen once. The V gene's germline CDR1 is SGHTA and CDR2 FQGNSA. This CDR3 has 12 residues. With V trimmed by 3 bases and J by 13 bases, 5 bases remained unmatched. Study-level results: CD8+ cells made up the disease-linked clones, which were relatively rare in peripheral blood.

The sample taken for sequencing was blood, either unsorted or a sorted T cell fraction (not recorded which). The V gene is TRBV7-2, the J gene TRBJ1-4; 7 bases align to TRBD1. This TCR was recovered from a male donor with ankylosing spondylitis or in good health (not recorded which). The CDR3 reads CASSFSQGRLFF. Here the CDR3 DNA reads TGTGCCAGCAGCTTTTCACAGGGGAGACTGTTTTTT.